The present entry profiles one T cell receptor beta chain with its context. What it binds is not known. This specimen belongs to a study of cytomegalovirus exposure and HLA in healthy donors. Study findings and constraints: The classifier was said to identify cytomegalovirus status with high specificity and sensitivity. Later, an analysis showed that TCR beta chains associated with HLA were more clonally expanded than others that were equally common.

Although they were nominally healthy when sampled, donors likely had unrecorded immune exposures. CDR3 size: 16 residues. Germline trimming cut 2 bases from V and 0 bases from J; bases unmatched to any gene: 2. Germline loops: CDR1 SGHRS, CDR2 YFSETQ. Use of 60 Vbeta and 13 Jbeta primers characterized the PCR. Profiling relied on immunoSEQ multiplex PCR, and the TCRdb table lists in-frame clones only, not all of them. The repertoire holds 170,000 or so clones, with under 90% as singletons. This TCR was recovered from a man aged 25-40 years in good health and CMV-seropositive. Sequences were obtained from PBMCs. J is TRBJ2-5 and V is TRBV5-1; 12 bases are a match to TRBD2. The DNA of the CDR3 is TGCGCCAGCAGCTTAAGACTAGCGGGGGACCAAGAGACCCAGTACTTC. The encoded protein is CASSLRLAGDQETQYF.